This entry lists 31 T cell receptor beta chains sequenced from one sample in a study of CD8 T cells in ankylosing spondylitis. Antigens of these TCRs are unknown. TCRdb analysed the 5' RACE reads with MiXCR anew, one entry per CDR3 protein. The table shows about 210,000 distinct CDR3 sequences, with approximately 7.4% occurring only once. General study findings and limits: What appeared characteristic of ankylosing spondylitis blood was a TCR beta motif of eight highly homologous variants.

The sample comprised blood, either unsorted or a sorted T cell fraction (not recorded which). These receptors all stem from a male donor with ankylosing spondylitis.

This clonotype was counted at least ten times. The rearrangement joins TRBV28 to TRBJ1-1, with D tentatively TRBD1 (6 bases). The CDR3 covers 14 residues. The V end lost 3 bases, the J end lost 6 bases, and 14 bases lay between the germline ends. The V gene's germline CDR1 is MDHEN and CDR2 SYDVKM. The CDR3 loop reads CASSFFRGKAEAFF. Here the CDR3 DNA reads TGTGCCAGCAGTTTCTTCAGGGGAAAAGCTGAAGCTTTCTTT.

This clonotype occurred many times. The chain is built from TRBV28 and TRBJ2-5; 13 bases are a match to TRBD2. V lost 5 bases, J lost 4 bases, and 10 bases stayed unmatched. The CDR3 runs 17 residues. Germline V gene sequence: CDR1 MDHEN, CDR2 SYDVKM. The CDR3 region is CASSPDILAGGRETQYF. In DNA, the CDR3 is TGTGCCAGCAGTCCCGACATACTAGCGGGAGGGCGAGAGACCCAGTACTTC.

This clonotype has more than one count but fewer than ten. The V gene is TRBV28, the J gene TRBJ2-2; D might be TRBD1 (6 bases). This CDR3 is built from 14 residues. V was pared by 5 bases and J by 8 bases, with 15 bases between. The germline V gene encodes CDR1 MDHEN and CDR2 SYDVKM. CDR3 coding DNA: TGTGCCAGCAGTGTAACAGGGTTTTCGGGGGAGCTGTTTTTT. Translated, it gives CASSVTGFSGELFF.

This clonotype was recorded at least ten times. The genes are TRBV19 and TRBJ2-3; D is perhaps TRBD2 (6 bases). The CDR3 covers 15 residues. CDR1 and CDR2 (germline): LNHDA, SQIVND (reference sequence). V lost 4 bases, J lost 6 bases, and 17 bases lay in between. The CDR3 nucleotides are TGTGCCAGTAGTAGGAGGGCAACTGTTTTGGATACGCAGTATTTT. It specifies CASSRRATVLDTQYF. The entire variable domain, with the rest obtained from reference TRBV19 and TRBJ2-3, is as follows: DGGITQSPKYLFRKEGQNVTLSCEQNLNHDAMYWYRQDPGQGLRLIYYSQIVNDFQKGDIAEGYSVSREKKESFPLTVTSAQKNPTAFYLCASSRRATVLDTQYFGPGTRLTVL.

The table lists this clonotype with a few counts. Germline is not matched at one junction end, which may reflect a read error. V usage is TRBV15 and J usage is TRBJ2-3; TRBD2 matches 9 bases. Germline V gene sequence: CDR1 LNHNV, CDR2 YYDKDF (reference sequence). The CDR3 runs 19 residues. The CDR3 protein is CATSRGLLRGGDATDTQYF. DNA of the CDR3: TGTGCCACCAGTAGAGGATTACTTCGCGGGGGGGACGCTACAGATACGCAGTATTTT. Full variable domain (outside the CDR3, taken from reference TRBV15 and TRBJ2-3): DAMVIQNPRYQVTQFGKPVTLSCSQTLNHNVMYWYQQKSSQAPKLLFHYYDKDFNNEADTPDNFQSRRPNTSFCFLDIRSPGLGDTAMYLCATSRGLLRGGDATDTQYFGPGTRLTVL.

This clonotype was found a few times. J is TRBJ2-1 and V is TRBV23-1, with D unresolved. TRBV23-1 is annotated as an ORF whose role is uncertain. Trimming removed 7 bases from V and 7 bases from J, with 11 bases in between. The CDR3 is made up of 12 amino acids. DNA for the CDR3: TGCGCCAGCATACCTTGGGGAAATGAGCAGTTCTTC. As protein: CASIPWGNEQFF.

This clonotype was detected many times. This chain links TRBV12-3 or TRBV12-4 with TRBJ2-5; D remains ambiguous. The CDR3 has 16 residues. The ends were cut back, 6 bases at V and 1 base at J, with 18 bases in the middle. CDR3 residues: CASSLLLRRSQETQYF. The DNA for the CDR3 is TGTGCCAGCAGCCTACTACTACGGCGGTCCCAAGAGACCCAGTACTTC.

This clonotype has at least ten counts. The chain recombines TRBV24-1 with TRBJ2-1; 11 nucleotides match TRBD2. The CDR3 sequence is 14 residues long. Looked up from germline, CDR1 is KGHDR and CDR2 is SFDVKD. Losses at the gene ends were 5 bases for V and 9 bases for J; bases not matched to a gene: 5. The CDR3: CATSGSGLAGEQFF. The DNA for the CDR3 is TGTGCCACCAGTGGATCCGGACTAGCGGGTGAGCAGTTCTTC.

This clonotype was found many times. The V call is TRBV28, the J call TRBJ2-7; perhaps TRBD2 as D (5 bases). Trimming took off 8 bases at V and 2 bases at J, with 10 bases between the two ends. The CDR3 is 12 residues long. Germline V gene sequence: CDR1 MDHEN, CDR2 SYDVKM. The DNA for the CDR3 is TGTGCCAGCGGGAGAAGAACCTACGAGCAGTACTTC. This translates into CASGRRTYEQYF.

This clonotype was counted many times. The chain uses TRBV7-9 and TRBJ2-3; weak D call: TRBD2 (6 bases). Germline CDR1 reads SEHNR; CDR2 reads FQNEAQ (reference sequence). V shed 1 base and J shed 0 bases, with 14 bases lying between them. This CDR3 is 17 amino acids long. CDR3 DNA: TGTGCCAGCAGCTTAGTTCCCAGGGAGGCCAGCACAGATACGCAGTATTTT. Protein: CASSLVPREASTDTQYF.

This clonotype was detected many times. The chain uses TRBV12-3 or TRBV12-4 and TRBJ1-1; D is possibly TRBD1 (6 bases). V was pared by 1 base and J by 1 base, with 10 bases between. This CDR3 contains 15 residues. Written as DNA, the CDR3 is TGTGCCAGCAGTTTAGGCGGGGGGCCGAACACTGAAGCTTTCTTT. Protein sequence: CASSLGGGPNTEAFF.

In this sample, this clonotype turned up many times. The CDR3 loop is CASRAWGGVSYNEQFF. CDR3 sequence (DNA): TGTGCCAGCAGAGCCTGGGGGGGGGTGTCCTACAATGAGCAGTTCTTC. This rearrangement joins TRBV7-6 to TRBJ2-1, with 7 bases fitting TRBD2. J was trimmed by 1 base and V by 6 bases; bases with no gene match: 9. The CDR3 length is 16 residues. Germline CDR1 and CDR2: SGHVS and FNYEAQ.

This clonotype was detected many times. V is TRBV6-5 and J is TRBJ2-7, with no clear D. Germline CDR1 and CDR2: MNHEY and SVGAGI. V lost 2 bases and J lost 0, with 8 bases in between. The CDR3 covers 14 residues. The CDR3 spells CASSYDVRSYEQYF. For the CDR3, the DNA is TGTGCCAGCAGTTACGACGTTCGCTCCTACGAGCAGTACTTC.

This clonotype was seen at least ten times. V and J are TRBV12-3 or TRBV12-4 and TRBJ1-1; D is undetermined. This CDR3 has 11 residues. The V gene lost 5 bases and the J gene lost 3 bases, with 4 bases spanning the gap. The chain's CDR3 is CASSAYTEAFF. In DNA form, the CDR3 reads TGTGCCAGCAGTGCGTACACTGAAGCTTTCTTT.

This clonotype appeared a few times. CDR3 region: CSVVGLAGKPIYEQYF. In nucleotides, the CDR3 is TGCAGCGTTGTGGGACTAGCGGGGAAGCCTATCTACGAGCAGTACTTC. The chain uses TRBV29-1 and TRBJ2-7, with 13 bases matching TRBD2. Per the germline V gene, CDR1 is SQVTM and CDR2 is ANQGSEA. The CDR3 is 16 residues long. Losses at the gene ends were 4 bases for V and 3 bases for J; bases not matched to a gene: 9.

This clonotype was picked up many times. The V call is TRBV4-3, the J call TRBJ2-1; D is undetermined. V lost 0 bases and J lost 4, with 10 bases in between. CDR3 length: 15 amino acids. Germline CDR1 is LGHNA and CDR2 is YSLEER. The CDR3 spells CASSQDLDIYNEQFF. The CDR3 DNA reads TGCGCCAGCAGCCAAGACCTAGATATATACAATGAGCAGTTCTTC.

This clonotype was seen ten or more times. The V and J genes are TRBV6-2 or TRBV6-3 and TRBJ1-2, with 10 bases identical to TRBD1. Trimming took 6 bases from V and 4 from J; bases not matched to a gene: 2. Germline V gene sequence: CDR1 MNHEY, CDR2 SVGEGT. The CDR3 is 13 amino acids. The CDR3 DNA follows: TGTGCCAGCAGGACAGGGGGCTTCTATGGCTACACCTTC. This gives the protein CASRTGGFYGYTF.

This clonotype was picked up a small number of times. The J gene is TRBJ2-1, the V gene TRBV7-6; D uncertain. This CDR3 has 14 residues. Germline V CDR1 and CDR2: SGHVS, FNYEAQ. V lost 3 bases to trimming and J lost 4 bases, with 10 bases between them. CDR3 in amino acids: CASSFSELYNEQFF. CDR3 nucleotides: TGTGCCAGCAGCTTTTCGGAGCTATACAATGAGCAGTTCTTC.

This clonotype was detected many times. CDR3 coding DNA: TGTGCCAGCAGTTACCCTAGCGGGAATTACAATGAGCAGTTCTTC. Residues: CASSYPSGNYNEQFF. The V and J genes are TRBV6-2 or TRBV6-3 and TRBJ2-1; TRBD2 aligns across 9 bases. The germline gives CDR1 MNHEY, CDR2 SVGEGT. The CDR3 runs 15 residues. V was clipped by 2 bases and J by 4 bases; unmatched bases: 3.

This rearrangement joins TRBV11-1 to TRBJ1-1, with D possibly TRBD1 on 6 matching bases. CDR3 size: 15 residues. V dropped 1 base and J dropped 4 bases, with 13 bases sitting between them. CDR1 is SGHAT, CDR2 FQDESV, per germline (reference sequence). CDR3 residues: CASSLVGGRITEAFF. In nucleotides, the CDR3 is TGTGCCAGCAGCTTAGTCGGGGGGCGCATCACTGAAGCTTTCTTT.

This clonotype came up many times. The V and J genes are TRBV29-1 and TRBJ1-2; TRBD1 is a possible D gene (6 bases). Per the germline V gene, CDR1 is SQVTM and CDR2 is ANQGSEA. V lost 6 bases, J lost 0 bases, and 11 bases lay in between. The CDR3 totals 13 residues. The chain's CDR3 is CSVSTGPNYGYTF. The CDR3, as DNA: TGCAGCGTGTCAACAGGGCCTAACTATGGCTACACCTTC.

Ten or more counts support this clonotype. J is TRBJ1-2 and V is TRBV27; D is uncertain. CDR1 is MNHEY, CDR2 SMNVEV, per germline (reference sequence). The CDR3 spans 13 residues. The V and J ends lost 0 bases and 2 bases respectively, with 4 bases between them. This chain's CDR3 is CASSLSGNYGYTF. The CDR3 DNA follows: TGTGCCAGCAGTTTATCTGGAAACTATGGCTACACCTTC.

There are a few counts of this clonotype. The gene calls are TRBV6-2 or TRBV6-3 and TRBJ2-5; D is ambiguous. Between the trimmed V and J ends, which lost 4 bases and 5 bases, there was a span of 17 bases. The CDR3 has 15 amino acids. Germline CDR1 reads MNHEY; CDR2 reads SVGEGT. CDR3 in amino acids: CASSSRRRIMETQYF. DNA of the CDR3: TGTGCCAGCAGTTCTCGGAGAAGGATCATGGAGACCCAGTACTTC.

The sample holds many counts of this clonotype. The chain links TRBV6-2 or TRBV6-3 to TRBJ2-7; D gene unclear. The CDR3 spans 12 residues. V lost 6 bases and J lost 1, with 7 bases in between. Germline assignment: CDR1 MNHEY and CDR2 SVGEGT. DNA of the CDR3: TGTGCCAGCAGCCCACGATCCTACGAGCAGTACTTC. This encodes CASSPRSYEQYF.

This clonotype was detected only a few times. This chain joins TRBV2 and TRBJ2-3; 7 positions agree with TRBD1. V trimming: 6 bases; J trimming: 4 bases; junction bases outside the gene matches: 13. The CDR3 has 16 residues. The germline CDR1 and CDR2 sequences are SNHLY and FYNNEI. The CDR3 spells CASSGFADRRSDTQYF. CDR3 DNA sequence: TGTGCCAGCAGCGGCTTTGCGGACAGGAGATCAGATACGCAGTATTTT.

As regards this clonotype: At one of its ends the junction is not consistent with the germline gene, which may arise from a read error. This chain connects TRBV3-1 to TRBJ2-1, with 10 bases fitting TRBD2. The length of the CDR3 is 17 residues. Germline V CDR1 and CDR2: LGHDT, YNNKEL (reference sequence). CDR3 DNA: TGTGCCACCAGCCAAGCGGGGGGGAGTGAGGGATACAATGAGCAGTTCTTC. Translating it yields CATSQAGGSEGYNEQFF.

This clonotype was detected only a few times. The chain uses TRBV7-9 and TRBJ2-3, with 8 bases matching TRBD2. J was trimmed by 1 base and V by 3 bases; bases with no gene match: 3. The V gene's germline CDR1 is SEHNR and CDR2 FQNEAQ (reference sequence). This CDR3 is 15 amino acids long. The chain's CDR3 is CASSLLLAGTDTQYF. CDR3 in DNA: TGTGCCAGCAGCTTGTTACTAGCGGGCACAGATACGCAGTATTTT.

This clonotype was seen many times. The rearrangement uses TRBV7-8 and TRBJ2-7; 14 bases are a match to TRBD2. CDR3 length: 17 amino acids. Germline V CDR1 and CDR2: SGHVS, FQNEAQ. Germline trimming cut 6 bases from V and 3 bases from J; bases unmatched to any gene: 10. CDR3 protein: CASSQYPGLAGGYEQYF. In DNA form, the CDR3 reads TGTGCCAGCAGTCAATACCCCGGACTAGCGGGGGGCTACGAGCAGTACTTC.

Relative to its sample, this clonotype is medium-sized (0.01 to 0.1%). The rearrangement links TRBV29-1 to TRBJ2-2; a weak D match, TRBD1 (7 bases). This CDR3 region has 14 residues. Germline V gives CDR1 SQVTM, CDR2 ANQGSEA. Between the trimmed V and J ends, which lost 5 bases and 4 bases, there was a span of 14 bases. CDR3 loop: CSVRGAGGTGELFF. In nucleotides, the CDR3 is TGCAGCGTTCGCGGGGCAGGGGGCACCGGGGAGCTGTTTTTT.

This clonotype showed up many times. This chain links TRBV19 with TRBJ2-1, with TRBD2 matching over 10 bases. Germline V gene data show CDR1 as LNHDA and CDR2 as SQIVND (reference sequence). V lost 5 bases, J lost 0 bases, and 7 bases stayed unmatched. The CDR3 sequence is 17 residues long. The CDR3 coding sequence is TGTGCCAGTAGTTCCCTTAGCGGGGGGCTCTCCTACAATGAGCAGTTCTTC. This encodes CASSSLSGGLSYNEQFF.

A single count supports this clonotype. The V call is TRBV29-1, the J call TRBJ1-2; 7 bases align to TRBD1. The ends lost 4 bases at V and 6 bases at J; junction bases unmatched: 8. This CDR3 has 13 amino acids. Germline V gene lookup returns CDR1 SQVTM and CDR2 ANQGSEA. In DNA form, the CDR3 reads TGCAGCGTTGGGAGGGTTGGACAGGATGGCTACACCTTC. Translation gives CSVGRVGQDGYTF.